This paragraph covers one T cell receptor (beta chain) sequence. The sample belongs to a study of blood T cell repertoires in COVID-19. Study details: Acute and convalescent COVID-19 specimens originated in the United States, Italy and Spain. Sources were T cells, B-cell-depleted T cells, or PBMCs; the material itself was cDNA or gDNA.

Per the study methods: How many nucleated cells were present was estimated from reference gene primer amplification. TCRdb's copy holds only in-frame clones and misses some; the assay was immunoSEQ multiplex PCR. V and J calls and clone size are those listed in that table; D and trimming were worked out from the DNA. The repertoire consists of over 140,000 clones, with about 75% occurring once and the leading ten covering roughly 2.9%. This TCR came from a woman aged 45 to 65 who had recovered from COVID-19. The specimen was PBMCs or T cells enriched from blood (not recorded which).

CDR3: CASGAGSNQPQHF. Here the CDR3 DNA reads TGTGCCAGCGGAGCCGGCAGCAATCAGCCCCAGCATTTT. The chain couples TRBV12-3 or TRBV12-4 to TRBJ1-5; D is ambiguous. The CDR3 consists of 13 residues. Trimming left V 8 bases short and J 1 base short, with 9 bases between.